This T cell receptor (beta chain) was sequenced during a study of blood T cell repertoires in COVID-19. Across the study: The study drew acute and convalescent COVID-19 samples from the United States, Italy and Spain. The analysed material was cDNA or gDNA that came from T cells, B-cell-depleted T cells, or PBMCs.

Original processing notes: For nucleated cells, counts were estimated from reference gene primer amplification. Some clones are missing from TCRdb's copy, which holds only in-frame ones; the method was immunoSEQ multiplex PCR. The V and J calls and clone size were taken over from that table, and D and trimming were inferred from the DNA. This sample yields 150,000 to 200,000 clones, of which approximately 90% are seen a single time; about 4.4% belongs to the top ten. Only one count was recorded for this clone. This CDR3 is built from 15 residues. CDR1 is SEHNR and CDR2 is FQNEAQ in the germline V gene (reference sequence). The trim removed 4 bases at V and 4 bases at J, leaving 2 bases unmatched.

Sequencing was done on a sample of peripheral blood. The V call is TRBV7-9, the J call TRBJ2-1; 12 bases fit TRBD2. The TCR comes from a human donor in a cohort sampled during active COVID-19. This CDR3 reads CASSYGLAGYNEQFF. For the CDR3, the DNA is TGTGCCAGCAGCTATGGACTAGCGGGGTACAATGAGCAGTTCTTC.